A selection of T cell receptor beta chains follows, all from one sample in a study of blood T cell repertoires in COVID-19. Assay used: immunoSEQ multiplex PCR; TCRdb lists only in-frame clones, some missing. The sample yields about 26,000 clones, roughly 90% seen once. Sequencing input: peripheral blood. These receptors were taken from a human donor in a cohort sampled during active COVID-19. The CDR3 runs from the conserved cysteine through the conserved F or W. D genes are given only for firm matches. A clone size is listed for some rows: how often the clone was seen (once, few, many), or a class if it is expanded.

d_call clone_size j_call v_call cdr3_nt cdr3_aa
TRBD2 NA TRBJ2-1 TRBV4-1 TGCGCCAGCAGCCATGGCGGGGGGCAGGTCACCTACAATGAGCAGTTCTTC CASSHGGGQVTYNEQFF
NA NA TRBJ2-2 TRBV5-1 TGCGCCAGCAGCTTGAACAGGGCCGCCGGGGAGCTGTTTTTT CASSLNRAAGELFF
NA NA TRBJ1-4 TRBV5-1 TGCGCCAGCAGCTTGGACTTGAATGAAAAACTGTTTTTT CASSLDLNEKLFF
NA NA TRBJ2-3 TRBV4-2 TGTGCCAGCAGCCAAGGGGGGGAAAGCACAGATACGCAGTATTTT CASSQGGESTDTQYF
TRBD2 NA TRBJ2-3 TRBV7-9 TGTGCCAGCAGCCTCTCGCTAGCGGGAGGGCCATCAGATACGCAGTATTTT CASSLSLAGGPSDTQYF
NA few TRBJ1-6 TRBV6-5 TGTGCCAGCTTCCGGGAACCAAATTCACCCCTCCACTTT CASFREPNSPLHF
NA once TRBJ2-3 TRBV5-5 TGTGCCAGCAGCTTGTTCAGCGGGAGCACAGATACGCAGTATTTT CASSLFSGSTDTQYF
NA few TRBJ1-6 TRBV7-9 TGTGCCAGCAGCTTATTCACAGATAATTCACCCCTCCACTTT CASSLFTDNSPLHF
TRBD2 once TRBJ2-7 TRBV5-6 TGTGCCAGCAGTCCAGGGACTAGCAGCTACGAGCAGTACTTC CASSPGTSSYEQYF
TRBD1 NA TRBJ1-3 TRBV28 TGTGCCAGCAGGGACAGGGGTTACACCATATATTTT CASRDRGYTIYF
NA few TRBJ1-6 TRBV6-2/TRBV6-3 TGTGCCAGCAGTCTCGGGAGCTCCTATAATTCACCCCTCCACTTT CASSLGSSYNSPLHF
NA NA TRBJ1-2 TRBV19 TGTGCCAGTAAAGGCCTGGGAGGTTGGGGCTACACCTTC CASKGLGGWGYTF
TRBD1 NA TRBJ2-7 TRBV5-5 TGTGCCAGCAGCCCAACCCCGGGACAGGGGTCCTACGAGCAGTACTTC CASSPTPGQGSYEQYF
TRBD1 NA TRBJ1-2 TRBV6-2/TRBV6-3 TGTGCCAGCAGTATACAGGGGAACTATGGCTACACCTTC CASSIQGNYGYTF
NA NA TRBJ1-3 TRBV12-5 TGTGCTAGTGGTTTGGTAGCTGGGGCAGGAAACACCATATATTTT CASGLVAGAGNTIYF
TRBD1 NA TRBJ1-4 TRBV5-1 TGCGCCAGCAGCCCTGGGACAGGGGGCGAAGAAAAACTGTTTTTT CASSPGTGGEEKLFF
NA once TRBJ1-1 TRBV10-2 TGCGCCAGCAGTGAGTCGACGCGGGCCACTGAAGCTTTCTTT CASSESTRATEAFF
NA NA TRBJ2-3 TRBV6-5 TGTGCCACCAGGGGCGACGGAGATACGCAGTATTTT CATRGDGDTQYF
TRBD2 NA TRBJ2-2 TRBV6-6 TGTGCCAGCAGGCGAGGACTAGCGGGGGGGCGAATGAGCGGGGAGCTGTTTTTT CASRRGLAGGRMSGELFF
NA NA TRBJ2-7 TRBV28 TGTGCCAGCAGTCCAATCCTGGGGGGTAAGCAGTACTTC CASSPILGGKQYF
NA NA TRBJ2-2 TRBV5-1 TGCGCCAGCAGCTTGATGGGGCCCCCCGGGGAGCTGTTTTTT CASSLMGPPGELFF
NA NA TRBJ2-1 TRBV7-6 TGTGCCAGCAGCCCAAGGGGTGTTGAGCAGTTCTTC CASSPRGVEQFF
TRBD1 few TRBJ1-6 TRBV5-6 TGTGCCAGCAGTCATGGACAGGGGGGTTATTCACCCCTCCACTTT CASSHGQGGYSPLHF
NA once TRBJ2-1 TRBV2 TGTGCCAGCAGTGGACAGGACCGCCCCGATGAGCAGTTCTTC CASSGQDRPDEQFF
NA NA TRBJ1-6 TRBV6-4 TGTGCCAGCTATGCGCGAGGCAGGACTTCACGCCCAGATAATTCACCCCTCCACTTT CASYARGRTSRPDNSPLHF